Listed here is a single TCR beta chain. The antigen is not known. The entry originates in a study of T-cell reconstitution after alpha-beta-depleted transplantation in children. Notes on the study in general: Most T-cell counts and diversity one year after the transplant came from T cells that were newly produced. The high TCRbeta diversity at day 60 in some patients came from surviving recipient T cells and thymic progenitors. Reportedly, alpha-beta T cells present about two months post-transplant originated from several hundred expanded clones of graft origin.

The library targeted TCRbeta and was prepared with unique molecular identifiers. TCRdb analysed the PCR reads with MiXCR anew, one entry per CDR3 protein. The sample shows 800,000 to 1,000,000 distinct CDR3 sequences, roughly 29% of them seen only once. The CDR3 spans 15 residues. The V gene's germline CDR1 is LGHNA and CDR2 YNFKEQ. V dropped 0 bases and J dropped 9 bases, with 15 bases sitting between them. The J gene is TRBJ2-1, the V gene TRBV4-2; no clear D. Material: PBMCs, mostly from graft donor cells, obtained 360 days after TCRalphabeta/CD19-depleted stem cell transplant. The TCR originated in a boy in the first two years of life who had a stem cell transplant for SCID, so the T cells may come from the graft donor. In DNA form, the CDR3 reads TGTGCCAGCAGCCAAGAGGATGGGGAAGACGGTGAGCAGTTCTTC. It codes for CASSQEDGEDGEQFF.